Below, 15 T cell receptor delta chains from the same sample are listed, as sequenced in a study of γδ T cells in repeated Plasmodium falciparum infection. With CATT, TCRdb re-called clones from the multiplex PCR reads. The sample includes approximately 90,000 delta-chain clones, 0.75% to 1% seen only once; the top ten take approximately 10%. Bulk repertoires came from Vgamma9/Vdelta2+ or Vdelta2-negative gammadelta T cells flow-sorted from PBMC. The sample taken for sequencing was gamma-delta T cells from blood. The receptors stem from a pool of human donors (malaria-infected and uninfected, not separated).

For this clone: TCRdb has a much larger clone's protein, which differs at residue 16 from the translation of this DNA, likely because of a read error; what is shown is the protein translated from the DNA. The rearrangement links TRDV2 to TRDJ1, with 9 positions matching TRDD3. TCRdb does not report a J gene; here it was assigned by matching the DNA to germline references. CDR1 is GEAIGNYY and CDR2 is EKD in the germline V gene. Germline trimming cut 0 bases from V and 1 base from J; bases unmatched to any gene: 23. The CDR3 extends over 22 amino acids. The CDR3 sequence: CACDTVGGGYGPTLPCTDKLIF. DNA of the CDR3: TGTGCCTGTGACACCGTAGGTGGGGGATATGGGCCCACCTTACCGTGCACCGATAAACTCATCTTT.

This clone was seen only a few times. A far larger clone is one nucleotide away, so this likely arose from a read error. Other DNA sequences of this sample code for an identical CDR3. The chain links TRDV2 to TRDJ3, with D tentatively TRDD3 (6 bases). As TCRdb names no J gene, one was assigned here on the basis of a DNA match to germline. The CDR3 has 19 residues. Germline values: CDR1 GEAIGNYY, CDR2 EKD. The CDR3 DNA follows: TGTGCCTGTGACACAAGTAGGGGGACAGGCTCCTGGGATACCCGACAGATGTTTTTC. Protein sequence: CACDTSRGTGSWDTRQMFF.

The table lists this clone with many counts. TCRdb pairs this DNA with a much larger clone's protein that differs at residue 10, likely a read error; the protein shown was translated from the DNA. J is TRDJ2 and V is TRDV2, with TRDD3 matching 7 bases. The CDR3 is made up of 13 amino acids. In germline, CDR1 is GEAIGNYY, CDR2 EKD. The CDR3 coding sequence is TGTGCCTGTGACACCTGGGGGACAGCACGACTCTTCTTT. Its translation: CACDTWGTARLFF.

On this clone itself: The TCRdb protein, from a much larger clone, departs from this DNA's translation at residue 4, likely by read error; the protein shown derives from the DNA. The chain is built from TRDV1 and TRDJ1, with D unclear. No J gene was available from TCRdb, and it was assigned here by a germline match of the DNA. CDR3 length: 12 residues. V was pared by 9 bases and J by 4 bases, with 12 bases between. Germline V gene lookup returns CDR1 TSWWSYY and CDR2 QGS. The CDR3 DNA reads TGTGCTCTCCCAGCCCGGGGCGATAAACTCATCTTT. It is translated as CALPARGDKLIF.

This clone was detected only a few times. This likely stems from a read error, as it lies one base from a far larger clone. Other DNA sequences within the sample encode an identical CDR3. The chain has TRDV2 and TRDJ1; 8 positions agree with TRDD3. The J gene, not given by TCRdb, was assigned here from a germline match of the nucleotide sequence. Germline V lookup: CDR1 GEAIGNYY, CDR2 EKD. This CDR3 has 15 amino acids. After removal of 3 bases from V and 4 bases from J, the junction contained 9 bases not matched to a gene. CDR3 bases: TGTGCCTGTGACCAAACTGGGGGGTACGGCGATAAACTCATCTTT. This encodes CACDQTGGYGDKLIF.

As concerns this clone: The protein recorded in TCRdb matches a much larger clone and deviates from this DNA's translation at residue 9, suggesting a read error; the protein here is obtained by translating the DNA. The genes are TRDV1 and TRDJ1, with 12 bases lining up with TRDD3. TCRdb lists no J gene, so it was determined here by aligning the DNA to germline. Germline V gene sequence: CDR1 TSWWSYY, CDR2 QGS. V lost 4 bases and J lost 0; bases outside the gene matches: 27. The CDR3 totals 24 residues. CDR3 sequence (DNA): TGTGCTCTTGGGGTGAACTTCCCAAGCCCTGACTGGGGGATACTTGAGCGGAACACCGATAAACTCATCTTT. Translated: CALGVNFPSPDWGILERNTDKLIF.

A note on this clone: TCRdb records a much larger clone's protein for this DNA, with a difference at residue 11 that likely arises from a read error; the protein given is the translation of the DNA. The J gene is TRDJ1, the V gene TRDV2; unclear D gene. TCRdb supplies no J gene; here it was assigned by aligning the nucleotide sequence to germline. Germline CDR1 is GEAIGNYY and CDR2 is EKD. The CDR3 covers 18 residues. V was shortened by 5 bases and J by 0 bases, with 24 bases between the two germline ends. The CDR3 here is CACVQFSRYHSYTDKLIF. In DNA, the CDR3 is TGTGCCTGTGTCCAATTCTCGAGGTATCACTCTTACACCGATAAACTCATCTTT.

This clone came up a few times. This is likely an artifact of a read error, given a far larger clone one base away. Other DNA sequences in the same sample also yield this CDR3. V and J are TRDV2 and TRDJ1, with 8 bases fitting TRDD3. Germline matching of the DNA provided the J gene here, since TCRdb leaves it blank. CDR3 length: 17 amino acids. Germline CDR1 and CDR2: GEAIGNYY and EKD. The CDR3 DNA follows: TGTGCCTGTGACCCCCTTCGAGCTGGGGGACACACTGATAAACTCATCTTT. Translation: CACDPLRAGGHTDKLIF.

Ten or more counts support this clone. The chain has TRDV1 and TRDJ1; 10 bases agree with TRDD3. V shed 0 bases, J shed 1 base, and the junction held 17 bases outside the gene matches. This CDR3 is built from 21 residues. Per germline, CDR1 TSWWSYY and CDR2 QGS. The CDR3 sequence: CALGELFPTLGDRRVTDKLIF. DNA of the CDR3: TGTGCTCTTGGGGAACTATTTCCTACTCTGGGGGATAGGAGGGTCACCGATAAACTCATCTTT.

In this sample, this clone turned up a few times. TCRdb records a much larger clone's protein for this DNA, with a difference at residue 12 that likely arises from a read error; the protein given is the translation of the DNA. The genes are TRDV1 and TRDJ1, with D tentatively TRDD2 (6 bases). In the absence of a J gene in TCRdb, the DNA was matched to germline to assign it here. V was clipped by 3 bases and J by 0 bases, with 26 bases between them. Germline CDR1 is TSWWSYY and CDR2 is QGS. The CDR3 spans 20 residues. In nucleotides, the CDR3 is TGTGCTCTTGGGGACGGCTCCTTCCAAGCCTACCGGCTCTACACCGATAAACTCATCTTT. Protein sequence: CALGDGSFQAYRLYTDKLIF.

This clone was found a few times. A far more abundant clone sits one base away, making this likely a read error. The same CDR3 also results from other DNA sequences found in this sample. CDR3 bases: TGTGCCTTTAGAGGGACTCCGTTCGGGGGACTCATCTTT. The encoded protein is CAFRGTPFGGLIF. This chain links TRDV3 with TRDJ1; tentative D call: TRDD3 (5 bases). The germline CDR1 and CDR2 sequences are TVYSNPD and GDNSRS (reference sequence). The CDR3 contains 13 residues. V was pared by 0 bases and J by 10 bases, with 18 bases between.

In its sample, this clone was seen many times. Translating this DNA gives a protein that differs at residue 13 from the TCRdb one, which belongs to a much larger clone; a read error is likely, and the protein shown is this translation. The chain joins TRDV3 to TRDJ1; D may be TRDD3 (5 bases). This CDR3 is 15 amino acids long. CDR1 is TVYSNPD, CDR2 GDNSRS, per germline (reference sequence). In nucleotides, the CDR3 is TGTGCCTTTATACGAGCCGCGTTCTGGGCCGATAAACCCATCTTT. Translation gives CAFIRAAFWADKPIF.

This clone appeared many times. The CDR3 loop reads CACDTLEKKLGDTDKLIF. The CDR3 DNA reads TGTGCCTGTGACACCTTAGAAAAGAAACTGGGGGATACCGATAAACTCATCTTT. The chain is built from TRDV2 and TRDJ1; 10 nucleotides match TRDD3. No J segment appears in TCRdb, so it was assigned here by matching the sequence to germline. Germline V lookup: CDR1 GEAIGNYY, CDR2 EKD. The junction had 11 bases not matched to a gene; V was cut back by 0 bases and J by 2 bases. The CDR3 runs 18 residues.

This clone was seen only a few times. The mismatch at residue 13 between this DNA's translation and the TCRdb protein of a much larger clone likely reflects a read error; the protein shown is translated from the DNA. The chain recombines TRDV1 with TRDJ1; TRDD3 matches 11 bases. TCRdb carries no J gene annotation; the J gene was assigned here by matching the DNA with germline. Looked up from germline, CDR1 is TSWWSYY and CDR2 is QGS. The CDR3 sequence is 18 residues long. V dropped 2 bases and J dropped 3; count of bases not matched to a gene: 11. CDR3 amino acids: CALGERGFGGYAADKLIF. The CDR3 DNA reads TGTGCTCTTGGGGAAAGGGGCTTTGGGGGATACGCCGCCGATAAACTCATCTTT.

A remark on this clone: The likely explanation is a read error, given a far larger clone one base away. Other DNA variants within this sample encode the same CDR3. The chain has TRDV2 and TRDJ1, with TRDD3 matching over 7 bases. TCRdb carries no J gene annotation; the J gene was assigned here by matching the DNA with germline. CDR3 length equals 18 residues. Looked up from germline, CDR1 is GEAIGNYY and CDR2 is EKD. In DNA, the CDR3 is TGCGCCTGTGTGTGTATCTCCTGGGGGCCCCCTCACACCGATAAACTCATCTTT. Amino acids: CACVCISWGPPHTDKLIF.